This T cell receptor (beta chain) originates from a study of blood T cell repertoires in COVID-19. Under the authors' procedure: Amplification of reference gene primers was used by the study to estimate nucleated cell counts. The assay was immunoSEQ multiplex PCR, and TCRdb's table has in-frame clones only and misses some. V and J calls plus clone size are reproduced from that table; the DNA served to infer D and trimming. The table shows 60,000 to 70,000 clones, with approximately 83% occurring only once. The CDR3 totals 15 residues. V lost 4 bases, J lost 2 bases, and 6 bases stayed unmatched. Germline V lookup: CDR1 SNHLY, CDR2 FYNNEI.

This receptor was obtained from a woman aged 55-70 years with acute or convalescent COVID-19. Source material: peripheral blood. This chain joins TRBV2 and TRBJ2-7, with TRBD1 identical over 9 bases. The CDR3: CASSGGTGRTYEQYF. CDR3 sequence (DNA): TGTGCCAGCAGTGGGGGGACAGGGAGGACCTACGAGCAGTACTTC. Variable domain in full (rest from reference TRBV2 and TRBJ2-7): EPEVTQTPSHQVTQMGQEVILRCVPISNHLYFYWYRQILGQKVEFLVSFYNNEISEKSEIFDDQFSVERPDGSNFTLKIRSTKLEDSAMYFCASSGGTGRTYEQYFGPGTRLTVT.